Described below is a single T cell receptor (beta chain) sequence and its context. It has no known antigen specificity. No base quality information exists; no much larger clone differs at one position. The CDR3 measures 16 amino acids from cysteine to phenylalanine. The CDR3 DNA has 48 bases and is translated from base 1. Deletion took 4 bases off V and 4 bases off J, with a span of 20 bases between the germline ends. CDR1 SGHDT and CDR2 YYEEEE are derived from the germline V gene. Synovial fluid samples were paired with blood samples taken from the same ankylosing spondylitis patients. This entry belongs to a study of CD8 T cells in ankylosing spondylitis (dated by TCRdb to the late 2010s). With regard to the full study: The study profiled T cell receptor beta repertoires in healthy donors and ankylosing spondylitis patients to find disease-linked TCR variants. Samples of peripheral blood were taken, and for ankylosing spondylitis patients, synovial fluid was collected as well. The full study cohort comprised about 24 ankylosing spondylitis patients and about 110 healthy donors. What the research found in general, with its limitations: The disease-linked clones had a CD8+ phenotype and were found at relatively low frequencies in peripheral blood. Significant enrichment of the disease-linked clones was reported in matched synovial fluid samples from ankylosing spondylitis patients. A TCR beta motif made up of fewer than 10 highly homologous amino acid variants appeared to be characteristic of blood from ankylosing spondylitis patients. Some motif variants had previously been reported in the synovial fluid and blood of reactive arthritis patients, which suggests shared mechanisms of disease initiation.

The instrument given in TCRdb is Illumina HiSeq 2500. TCR beta libraries were prepared by quantitative 5'-RACE with molecular barcodes. The source study handled its data this way. To identify disease-linked TCR variants, a new computational method was used, one built on a probabilistic model of VDJ rearrangement. Through fastp at Q25 and MiXCR, TCRdb rebuilt clones from the public reads, retaining in-frame beta chains. Rows with a matching CDR3 protein are joined into one entry that keeps the most common DNA and genes. The V and J calls here are based on TCRdb, not the publication. Across this sample there are about 150,000 distinct CDR3 sequences, with 30% to 40% seen only once. Of the sample, over 5.5% is held by the ten largest clones.

The receptor chain draws on TRBV5-6 and TRBJ2-5; the D segment may tentatively be TRBD1 or TRBD2, each giving 5 matched bases. The sequence came from a male donor with ankylosing spondylitis. Sequenced sample: synovial fluid, either unsorted or a sorted T cell fraction (not recorded which). CDR3 sequence: CASSLEWGNGAETQYF. The DNA is TGTGCCAGCAGCCTCGAATGGGGGAACGGCGCAGAGACCCAGTACTTC. With all but the CDR3 taken from the reference TRBV5-6 and TRBJ2-5 genes, the full variable domain is: DAGVTQSPTHLIKTRGQQVTLRCSPKSGHDTVSWYQQALGQGPQFIFQYYEEEERQRGNFPDRFSGHQFPNYSSELNVNALLLGDSALYLCASSLEWGNGAETQYFGPGTRLLVL.